This T cell receptor beta chain was sequenced in a study of T cell responses to AZD1222 COVID-19 vaccine. CDR3 length equals 15 residues. Per germline, CDR1 SGHRS and CDR2 YFSETQ. Deletions cut 4 bases from V and 0 bases from J, with 10 bases between. Data came from immunoSEQ multiplex PCR; TCRdb stores just in-frame clones and leaves some out. Among 120,000 or so clones, around 86% were seen once, and the ten largest hold 3%. The clonotype was recovered from an adult who received the AZD1222 COVID-19 vaccine. Sequencing was performed on peripheral blood, taken 28 days after the second AZD1222 dose. The chain joins TRBV5-1 to TRBJ1-4; perhaps TRBD1 as D (6 bases). CDR3 DNA: TGCGCCAGCAGCACGGACAGTGCAACTAATGAAAAACTGTTTTTT. Its translation is CASSTDSATNEKLFF.